Listed below are T cell receptor beta chains from one sample, sequenced in a study of blood T cell repertoires in COVID-19. Sequenced by immunoSEQ multiplex PCR; TCRdb stores in-frame clones only, minus some. The sample yields around 54,000 clones, around 90% seen once. The specimen sequenced was peripheral blood. The receptors derive from a human donor in a cohort sampled during active COVID-19. Both conserved end residues are part of each CDR3. D genes are given only for firm matches. The listing skips clone size in some rows; elsewhere it reads once, few, many or a size class.

-,TRBV19,TRBJ2-1,TRBD2,TGTGCCACCTTCGCCCTGGACCTTTCTAGCGGGAGGTCTATGCAGTTCTTC,CATFALDLSSGRSMQFF
-,TRBV6-5,TRBJ1-1,-,TGTGCCAGCACTCCCACGTGGGGGCAAACTGAAGCTTTCTTT,CASTPTWGQTEAFF
-,TRBV7-9,TRBJ2-4,TRBD1,TGTGCCAGCAACGCAGGGACAGGGGGTTACTATGGGGACATTCAGTACTTC,CASNAGTGGYYGDIQYF
-,TRBV5-1,TRBJ2-3,-,TGCGCCAGCAGCTTGGACAGGAGCACAGATACGCAGTATTTT,CASSLDRSTDTQYF
-,TRBV6-6,TRBJ2-7,TRBD1,TGTGCCAGCAGATCCCAAGGACAGGGGGGTGAGCAGTACTTC,CASRSQGQGGEQYF
once,TRBV28,TRBJ2-1,TRBD2,TGTGCCAGCAGACTAGCGGTCTCCTACAATGAGCAGTTCTTC,CASRLAVSYNEQFF
-,TRBV2,TRBJ1-6,-,TGTGCCAGCAGTCCAACACAGGGCGGATATCTTAATTCACCCCTCCACTTT,CASSPTQGGYLNSPLHF
-,TRBV20-1,TRBJ2-7,-,TGCAGTGCTAGTACCGGGTCCTCCTACGAGCAGTACTTC,CSASTGSSYEQYF
-,TRBV5-4,TRBJ2-7,TRBD2,TGTGCCAGCAGCCACCAAGGACTAGCGGGAGGGCGCGAGCAGTACTTC,CASSHQGLAGGREQYF
once,TRBV5-6,TRBJ2-1,-,TGTGCCAGCAGCTTTTCTTTATCCAATGAGCAGTTCTTC,CASSFSLSNEQFF
-,TRBV7-2,TRBJ1-2,-,TGTGCCAGCAGCCCAGCGACAGCTAACTATGGCTACACCTTC,CASSPATANYGYTF
-,TRBV7-6,TRBJ1-6,-,TGTGCCAGCAGCTTAGAACAGTATAATTCACCCCTCCACTTT,CASSLEQYNSPLHF
-,TRBV2,TRBJ2-7,-,TGTGCCAGCAGTGACGTGGGGGGCTCCTACGAGCAGTACTTC,CASSDVGGSYEQYF
-,TRBV5-4,TRBJ2-3,TRBD1,TGTGCCAGCAGCACGGACAGGGGATTCACAGATACGCAGTATTTT,CASSTDRGFTDTQYF
-,TRBV19,TRBJ1-5,TRBD1,TGTGCCAGTGCCGATGCTCCGGGACAGGGCCTAAATCAGCCCCAGCATTTT,CASADAPGQGLNQPQHF
medium-sized,TRBV10-3,TRBJ2-1,TRBD2,TGTGCCATCGGCGTAGCGGGAAATTACAATGAGCAGTTCTTC,CAIGVAGNYNEQFF
once,TRBV5-1,TRBJ1-4,-,TGCGCCAGCAGCGTAGATGGGGACTTTAATGAAAAACTGTTTTTT,CASSVDGDFNEKLFF
once,TRBV11-3,TRBJ2-3,-,TGTGCCAGCAGCTTAGTCGGGGTGGAAGGTACGCAGTATTTT,CASSLVGVEGTQYF
-,TRBV3-1/TRBV3-2,TRBJ2-5,TRBD2,TGTGCCAGCAGCCCCCGGGAATCCCTGGGGGGGAAGACCCAGTACTTC,CASSPRESLGGKTQYF
-,TRBV7-2,TRBJ2-5,TRBD2,TGTGCCAGCAGCTTAGACTCTAGCCGGGAGGGGACCCAGTACTTC,CASSLDSSREGTQYF
-,TRBV4-3,TRBJ1-5,-,TGCGCCAGCAGCCAAGGCAGGGGAGATCAGCCCCAGCATTTT,CASSQGRGDQPQHF
-,TRBV29-1,TRBJ1-2,-,TGCAGCGTTACGACAGCTAAGAACAACTATGGCTACACCTTC,CSVTTAKNNYGYTF
-,TRBV6-5,TRBJ1-4,-,TGTGCCAGCAGACGCGACGGTCGGGCTAATGAAAAACTGTTTTTT,CASRRDGRANEKLFF
-,TRBV11-3,TRBJ2-7,-,TGTGCCAGCAGCCCTCAGGGAACCTACGAGCAGTACTTC,CASSPQGTYEQYF
-,TRBV10-3,TRBJ1-5,TRBD1,TGTGCCATCAGTGAGGAAGGGGGCGATCGGCCCCAGCATTTT,CAISEEGGDRPQHF
few,TRBV5-1,TRBJ2-3,TRBD1,TGCGCCAGCAGCTTGGGAGGACAGGGCTCCAATACGCAGTATTTT,CASSLGGQGSNTQYF
-,TRBV7-8,TRBJ2-1,-,TGTGCCAGCAGCTTAGCGGGGGGGCTACATGAGCAGTTCTTC,CASSLAGGLHEQFF
-,TRBV4-3,TRBJ2-3,TRBD2,TGCGCCAGCAGCCAAGATGAAGGTAGCGGGAAAGATACGCAGTATTTT,CASSQDEGSGKDTQYF
-,TRBV18,TRBJ2-2,TRBD2,TGTGCCAGCTCAACGAGCGGGGGCTATAACACCGGGGAGCTGTTTTTT,CASSTSGGYNTGELFF
-,TRBV7-8,TRBJ2-2,TRBD2,TGTGCCAGCAGCTTGGGACTAGCGGGGGGAAACACCGGGGAGCTGTTTTTT,CASSLGLAGGNTGELFF
-,TRBV5-1,TRBJ2-7,TRBD2,TGCGCCAGCAGCCCCTCCCAAGCGGGGGGGCTCGAGCAGTACTTC,CASSPSQAGGLEQYF
-,TRBV6-5,TRBJ1-1,-,TGTGCCAGCAGTTACTCGACGGGACTATCTGCAGCTTTCTTT,CASSYSTGLSAAFF
-,TRBV18,TRBJ2-2,-,TGTGCCAGCTCACCCCAAAACCGGGTCACCGGGGAGCTGTTTTTT,CASSPQNRVTGELFF
-,TRBV7-8,TRBJ1-2,TRBD1,TGTGCCAGCAGCTTTACCGGGACAGGGTCTCACTATGGCTACACCTTC,CASSFTGTGSHYGYTF
-,TRBV6-5,TRBJ2-2,TRBD2,TGTGCCCTACCGGGGGGGGCCACCGGGGAGCTGTTTTTT,CALPGGATGELFF
-,TRBV24-1,TRBJ2-3,TRBD1,TGTGCCACCAGTGATTCCGACAGGGCTGATACGCAGTATTTT,CATSDSDRADTQYF
-,TRBV4-2,TRBJ1-1,-,TGTGCCAGCAGCCAAGGGGCAGCGAACACTGAAGCTTTCTTT,CASSQGAANTEAFF
-,TRBV5-1,TRBJ2-1,TRBD2,TGCGCCAGCAGCTCGGGACTAGCGGGGAACAATGAGCAGTTCTTC,CASSSGLAGNNEQFF
-,TRBV28,TRBJ2-1,TRBD2,TGTGCCAGCTATCCGGATGGACTAGCGGGATACCGACCCCGCCATGAGCAGTTCTTC,CASYPDGLAGYRPRHEQFF
few,TRBV5-1,TRBJ1-1,TRBD1,TGCGCCAGCAGCTTGGGACAGGGGGCGAGCACTGAAGCTTTCTTT,CASSLGQGASTEAFF